These 7 T cell receptor beta chains came from one sample sequenced in a study of control samples from healthy donors and cancer patients. The data were produced by immunoSEQ multiplex PCR, yet TCRdb's version contains in-frame clones alone and is incomplete. The sample has about 89,000 clones, more than 75% seen once. The sample consisted of blood. The receptors derive from a woman in her 40s in good health.

The V gene is TRBV3-1 (or the pseudogene TRBV3-2), the J gene TRBJ2-1; 9 bases match TRBD2. There are 16 residues in the CDR3. Trimming removed 1 base from V and 3 bases from J; junction bases left unmatched: 4. Germline V CDR1 and CDR2: LGHDT, YNNKEL (reference sequence). In nucleotides, the CDR3 is TGTGCCAGCAGCCAAGTTGCGGGGGGGCGCTACAATGAGCAGTTCTTC. This codes for CASSQVAGGRYNEQFF.

The V and J genes are TRBV28 and TRBJ1-1, with D possibly TRBD1 on 5 matching bases. V lost 3 bases and J lost 3, with 5 bases in between. The CDR3 extends over 12 amino acids. Germline CDR1 reads MDHEN; CDR2 reads SYDVKM. The CDR3 coding sequence is TGTGCCAGCAGTTTGGGACACACTGAAGCTTTCTTT. This gives the protein CASSLGHTEAFF.

This clone was observed a handful of times. The chain has TRBV5-1 and TRBJ2-3, with 7 positions matching TRBD2. The V and J ends lost 4 bases and 3 bases, in that order; junction bases with no gene match: 2. This CDR3 is 13 amino acids long. The germline V gene has CDR1 SGHRS and CDR2 YFSETQ. The CDR3 loop is CASSQLATDTQYF. In nucleotides, the CDR3 is TGCGCCAGCAGCCAACTAGCGACAGATACGCAGTATTTT.

V gene TRBV27 combines with J gene TRBJ1-5, with D unclear. Trimming left V 6 bases short and J 0 bases short, with 9 bases between. Germline CDR1 MNHEY, CDR2 SMNVEV (reference sequence). The CDR3 totals 14 residues. CDR3 in amino acids: CASSSTNSNQPQHF. DNA for the CDR3: TGTGCCAGCAGCTCCACGAATAGCAATCAGCCCCAGCATTTT.

This clone has only a few counts. The V gene is TRBV19, the J gene TRBJ2-4; D call uncertain. The germline V gene encodes CDR1 LNHDA and CDR2 SQIVND (reference sequence). The CDR3 loop spans 14 amino acids. V was clipped by 0 bases and J by 7 bases, with 10 bases between them. CDR3 amino acids: CASSIDRLVNIQYF. The CDR3, as DNA: TGTGCCAGTAGTATAGATCGGCTGGTCAACATTCAGTACTTC.

This chain links TRBV2 with TRBJ2-1, with 7 nucleotides matching TRBD2. V lost 7 bases to trimming and J lost 6 bases; unmatched junction nucleotides: 9. Per the germline V gene, CDR1 is SNHLY and CDR2 is FYNNEI. This CDR3 comprises 14 residues. The CDR3 DNA sequence: TGTGCCAGCATCCCGCCATGGGGGGGCAATGAGCAGTTCTTC. Amino acids: CASIPPWGGNEQFF.

The chain's CDR3 is CASSEGGTRTEAFF. The CDR3 nucleotides are TGCGCCAGCAGTGAAGGGGGGACTCGCACTGAAGCTTTCTTT. This chain joins TRBV10-1 and TRBJ1-1; D is possibly TRBD1 (6 bases). The CDR3 extends over 14 amino acids. Germline V gene lookup returns CDR1 WNHNN and CDR2 SYGVQD (reference sequence). Trimming cost V 3 bases and J 4 bases, with 12 bases left between them.